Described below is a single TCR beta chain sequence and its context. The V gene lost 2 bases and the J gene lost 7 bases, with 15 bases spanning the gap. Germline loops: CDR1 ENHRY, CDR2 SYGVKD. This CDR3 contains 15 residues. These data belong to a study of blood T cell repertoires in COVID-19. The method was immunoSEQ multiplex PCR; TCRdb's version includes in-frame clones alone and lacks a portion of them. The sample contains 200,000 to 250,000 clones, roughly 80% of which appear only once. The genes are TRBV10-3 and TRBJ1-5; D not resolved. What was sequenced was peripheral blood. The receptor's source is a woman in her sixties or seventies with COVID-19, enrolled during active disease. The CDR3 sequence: CAISEELGREQPQHF. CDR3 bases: TGTGCCATCAGTGAGGAACTGGGGAGAGAGCAGCCCCAGCATTTT.